A single sample is the source of the 14 T cell receptor beta chains below, sequenced in a study of beta chain features in type 1 diabetes. Sequencing targeted expressed TCRB transcripts, as all isolated RNA had been reverse transcribed. This table comes from immunoSEQ multiplex PCR, and its TCRdb copy is limited to in-frame clones, with some not included. The sample yields about 150,000 clones, around 8% seen once. Sequencing was done on a sample of central memory CD4+ T cells from blood. Receptors originate from a young man in good health.

V gene TRBV19 combines with J gene TRBJ2-2, with D maybe TRBD1 (6 bases). The CDR3 has 14 amino acids. Germline CDR1 is LNHDA and CDR2 is SQIVND (reference sequence). Trimming cost V 3 bases and J 5 bases, with 10 bases left between them. For the CDR3, the DNA is TGTGCCAGTAGTATCCCCCAGGGGACCGGGGAGCTGTTTTTT. This gives the protein CASSIPQGTGELFF.

J is TRBJ2-1 and V is TRBV14; TRBD1 aligns across 9 bases. Germline values: CDR1 SGHDN, CDR2 FVKESK. Losses at the gene ends were 7 bases for V and 12 bases for J; bases not matched to a gene: 22. There are 17 residues in the CDR3. The CDR3 DNA follows: TGTGCCAGCACCAAGGTGGTAGGGACAGGGTGTCAATGGTGGCAGTTCTTC. This encodes CASTKVVGTGCQWWQFF.

The rearrangement uses TRBV4-3 and TRBJ1-2; no firm D call. CDR3 length: 15 amino acids. Germline CDR1 LGHNA, CDR2 YSLEER. Trimming took off 1 base at V and 3 bases at J, with 12 bases between the two ends. The CDR3 loop is CASSQVGEGHYGYTF. In DNA, the CDR3 is TGCGCCAGCAGCCAAGTCGGGGAAGGTCACTATGGCTACACCTTC.

This clone was detected a few times. The chain joins TRBV7-3 to TRBJ2-1; a possible D gene is TRBD1 (5 bases). V lost 5 bases to trimming and J lost 5 bases, with 13 bases between them. Per germline, CDR1 SGHTA and CDR2 FQGTGA. CDR3 length equals 14 residues. The CDR3 DNA follows: TGTGCCAGCAGCCCAACAACAGGAAACAATGAGCAGTTCTTC. Translating it yields CASSPTTGNNEQFF. Full variable domain (missing parts from reference TRBV7-3 and TRBJ2-1): GAGVSQTPSNKVTEKGKYVELRCDPISGHTALYWYRQSLGQGPEFLIYFQGTGAADDSGLPNDRFFAVRPEGSVSTLKIQRTERGDSAVYLCASSPTTGNNEQFFGPGTRLTVL.

This chain uses TRBV15 with TRBJ2-1; 11 bases match TRBD2. The CDR3 contains 18 residues. With V trimmed by 2 bases and J by 2 bases, 8 bases remained unmatched. Germline V CDR1 and CDR2: LNHNV, YYDKDF (reference sequence). The CDR3 sequence: CATSRLAGGYPTYNEQFF. The CDR3 DNA reads TGTGCCACCAGCAGACTAGCGGGGGGTTACCCCACCTACAATGAGCAGTTCTTC.

A few counts support this clone. The rearrangement joins TRBV6-4 to TRBJ1-1; no definite D call. V dropped 8 bases and J dropped 6 bases, with 4 bases sitting between them. Germline V gives CDR1 MRHNA, CDR2 SNTAGT. The CDR3 spans 9 residues. CDR3 sequence: CASLSEAFF. The CDR3 DNA reads as TGTGCCAGCCTATCTGAAGCTTTCTTT.

This clone was counted between two and nine times. The chain combines TRBV30 with TRBJ2-1; 9 positions match TRBD2. The ends lost 0 bases at V and 6 bases at J; junction bases unmatched: 6. The CDR3 contains 15 residues. Germline-derived CDR1 and CDR2 are GTSNPN and SVGIG (reference sequence). The CDR3 DNA sequence: TGTGCCTGGAGTGTAGGCGGGGGGGGGCTCAATGAGCAGTTCTTC. It yields the protein CAWSVGGGGLNEQFF.

This clone was recorded many times. This chain connects TRBV7-9 to TRBJ2-7; weak D call: TRBD1 (5 bases). The V end was cut by 5 bases, the J end by 0 bases, with 11 bases between. Looked up from germline, CDR1 is SEHNR and CDR2 is FQNEAQ (reference sequence). The CDR3 has 14 amino acids. Here the CDR3 DNA reads TGTGCCAGCAGCCCCCGACAGAGCTCCTACGAGCAGTACTTC. Encoded protein: CASSPRQSSYEQYF. Full variable domain (remainder filled in from reference TRBV7-9 and TRBJ2-7): DTGVSQNPRHKITKRGQNVTFRCDPISEHNRLYWYRQTLGQGPEFLTYFQNEAQLEKSRLLSDRFSAERPKGSFSTLEIQRTEQGDSAMYLCASSPRQSSYEQYFGPGTRLTVT.

V and J are TRBV5-4 and TRBJ1-1; D call uncertain. Trimming took 0 bases from V and 1 from J, leaving 7 bases between them. This CDR3 spans 14 amino acids. The germline V gene has CDR1 SGHNT and CDR2 YYREEE (reference sequence). The CDR3 DNA sequence: TGTGCCAGCAGCTTGGAACGGTGGAACACTGAAGCTTTCTTT. Translation gives CASSLERWNTEAFF.

V and J are TRBV5-1 and TRBJ2-5; TRBD2 aligns across 11 bases. V lost 1 base and J lost 2; bases outside the gene matches: 4. The CDR3 contains 16 residues. Germline CDR1 is SGHRS and CDR2 is YFSETQ. CDR3 DNA sequence: TGCGCCAGCAGCTTGCTTGCTAGCGGGGGGCAAGAGACCCAGTACTTC. The encoded protein is CASSLLASGGQETQYF.

In this sample, this clone turned up a few times. The chain uses TRBV7-2 and TRBJ2-1, with 7 nucleotides matching TRBD1. Trimming cost V 5 bases and J 2 bases; bases outside gene matches: 6. The length of the CDR3 is 15 residues. In germline, CDR1 is SGHTA, CDR2 FQGNSA. CDR3 residues: CASSRDSAPYNEQFF. The CDR3, as DNA: TGTGCCAGCAGCCGGGACAGTGCTCCCTACAATGAGCAGTTCTTC.

The chain uses TRBV29-1 and TRBJ1-2, with D possibly TRBD1 on 5 matching bases. Germline V lookup: CDR1 SQVTM, CDR2 ANQGSEA. The CDR3 has 12 residues. V lost 3 bases to trimming and J lost 8 bases, with 13 bases between them. CDR3 nucleotide sequence: TGCAGCGTTGAGAAGGGGAAAAGCGGCTACACCTTC. This sequence encodes CSVEKGKSGYTF. Full variable domain (outside the CDR3, taken from reference TRBV29-1 and TRBJ1-2): SAVISQKPSRDICQRGTSLTIQCQVDSQVTMMFWYRQQPGQSLTLIATANQGSEATYESGFVIDKFPISRPNLTFSTLTVSNMSPEDSSIYLCSVEKGKSGYTFGSGTRLTVV.

This clone was observed a handful of times. The CDR3 DNA is TGTGCCAGCAGGAACAGGGCCACCTACGAGCAGTACTTC. This translates into CASRNRATYEQYF. The chain is built from TRBV6-6 and TRBJ2-7, with a possible D match to TRBD1 (6 bases). V lost 6 bases and J 2 bases, leaving 11 bases between the germline ends. Germline lookup yields CDR1 MNHNY and CDR2 SVGAGI (reference sequence). The CDR3 length is 13 residues.

In its sample, this clone was seen a few times. The chain employs TRBV9 and TRBJ2-1; 7 positions agree with TRBD1. The CDR3 has 16 residues. Per germline, CDR1 SGDLS and CDR2 YYNGEE. V shed 5 bases and J 4 bases; nucleotides not matched to a gene: 12. CDR3: CASSAKTGPEYNEQFF. Here the CDR3 DNA reads TGTGCCAGCAGTGCCAAGACAGGGCCCGAGTACAATGAGCAGTTCTTC.